This passage covers 18 T cell receptor beta chains from one sample sequenced in a study of T cells in tumors after PD-1 blockade (dated by TCRdb to the late 2010s). The time point label on this specimen signifies: after anti-PD-1 therapy. Library preparation used the immunoSEQ multiplex PCR assay. TCRdb took over this immuneACCESS table, retaining in-frame rearrangements with V and J assigned. Such tables are incomplete; in checked studies, under half of the missing clones stem from an unresolved V gene, and the remainder is unexplained. The sample table records 14,000 or so clones; 65% to 85% of these occur just once. The top ten clones comprise 25% of the sample. The sample in question was PBMCs, obtained after anti-PD-1 treatment. The receptors were sampled from a human donor with basal cell carcinoma.

This chain connects TRBV10-1 to TRBJ1-1; no definite D call. The CDR3 sequence is 14 residues long. Germline V lookup: CDR1 WNHNN, CDR2 SYGVQD (reference sequence). Trimming left V 0 bases short and J 3 bases short, with 8 bases between. The CDR3 protein is CASSESGSDTEAFF. The CDR3 DNA sequence: TGCGCCAGCAGTGAGTCGGGCAGTGACACTGAAGCTTTCTTT.

The table lists this clone with a few counts. J is TRBJ1-6 and V is TRBV3-1 (or the pseudogene TRBV3-2); D uncertain. Trimming pared 1 base from V and 7 bases from J, leaving 8 bases between. The CDR3 is 14 residues long. Germline lookup yields CDR1 LGHDT and CDR2 YNNKEL (reference sequence). CDR3 amino acids: CASSQGAGNSPLHF. CDR3 DNA: TGTGCCAGCAGCCAAGGGGCTGGGAATTCACCCCTCCACTTT.

In its sample, this clone was seen once. The V gene is TRBV7-6, the J gene TRBJ1-2, with a tentative D call TRBD1 (6 bases). Germline CDR1 and CDR2: SGHVS and FNYEAQ. Deletions cut 6 bases from V and 6 bases from J, with 26 bases between. The CDR3 consists of 17 residues. The CDR3 DNA is TGTGCCAGCAGTCTTTCGGGTCAGGGGATAATGGGAGATGGCTACACCTTC. This encodes CASSLSGQGIMGDGYTF.

This clone was found once. The chain carries TRBV4-1 and TRBJ1-2; tentatively, D is TRBD1 (6 bases). Trimming left V 6 bases short and J 8 bases short, with 16 bases between. Germline values: CDR1 MGHRA, CDR2 YSYEKL. This CDR3 comprises 13 residues. The CDR3 DNA follows: TGCGCCAGCAGGCCCCCCGGGGGCTTGGGCTACACCTTC. It encodes CASRPPGGLGYTF.

J is TRBJ1-2 and V is TRBV28; the D is unclear. Germline CDR1 and CDR2: MDHEN and SYDVKM. The CDR3 consists of 12 residues. V lost 8 bases, J lost 2 bases, and 9 bases lay in between. Here the CDR3 reads CASGFRNYGYTF. DNA for the CDR3: TGTGCCAGCGGATTCCGAAACTATGGCTACACCTTC.

V gene TRBV30 combines with J gene TRBJ1-1; D not certain. The CDR3 spans 11 residues. V lost 4 bases to trimming and J lost 0 bases, with 3 bases between them. Germline V gene data show CDR1 as GTSNPN and CDR2 as SVGIG (reference sequence). The CDR3: CAWTLNTEAFF. CDR3 nucleotides: TGTGCCTGGACCCTGAACACTGAAGCTTTCTTT.

The chain combines TRBV9 with TRBJ1-4; D perhaps matches TRBD1 (5 bases). Germline CDR1 reads SGDLS; CDR2 reads YYNGEE. The CDR3 is made up of 14 amino acids. Trimming stripped 4 bases from V and 5 bases from J, with 12 bases between. Here the CDR3 reads CASSPRDGNEKLFF. The CDR3 DNA sequence: TGTGCCAGCAGCCCCCGGGACGGGAATGAAAAACTGTTTTTT.

This chain joins TRBV30 and TRBJ1-1; TRBD1 might be the D (5 bases). Germline assignment: CDR1 GTSNPN and CDR2 SVGIG (reference sequence). V was pared by 0 bases and J by 4 bases, with 9 bases between. The CDR3 length is 13 residues. The CDR3 reads CAWSVLGRTEAFF. CDR3 bases: TGTGCCTGGAGTGTATTGGGACGCACTGAAGCTTTCTTT.

The V gene is TRBV5-1, the J gene TRBJ2-7; 8 bases line up with TRBD1. Germline CDR1 is SGHRS and CDR2 is YFSETQ. V was pared by 4 bases and J by 0 bases, with 12 bases of the junction left unmatched. There are 17 residues in the CDR3. This CDR3 reads CASSHGRDRPFSYEQYF. DNA of the CDR3: TGCGCCAGCAGCCACGGCCGGGACAGGCCTTTCTCCTACGAGCAGTACTTC.

This clone was counted a few times. The chain uses TRBV2 and TRBJ1-1; no definite D call. From germline, CDR1 is SNHLY and CDR2 FYNNEI. The CDR3 length is 14 residues. V was trimmed by 3 bases and J by 1 base, leaving 9 bases between them. For the CDR3, the DNA is TGTGCCAGCAGTGAGCGAGCATCGAACACTGAAGCTTTCTTT. Translation: CASSERASNTEAFF.

Only one count was recorded for this clone. This chain joins TRBV6-1 and TRBJ2-5; TRBD1 might be the D (5 bases). This CDR3 has 13 residues. Between the trimmed V and J ends, which lost 10 bases and 2 bases, there was a span of 14 bases. CDR1 MNHNS and CDR2 SASEGT come from the germline V gene. This chain's CDR3 is CATRREVQETQYF. The CDR3 DNA follows: TGTGCCACCCGCAGGGAAGTTCAAGAGACCCAGTACTTC.

The chain recombines TRBV15 with TRBJ2-7; D is uncertain. CDR1 is LNHNV and CDR2 is YYDKDF in the germline V gene (reference sequence). This CDR3 has 15 residues. V lost 3 bases, J lost 5 bases, and 17 bases lay in between. The CDR3 DNA reads TGTGCCACCAGCAGTTGGTCGGGCCCGTTCAACGAGCAGTACTTC. Its protein product is CATSSWSGPFNEQYF. Using reference TRBV15 and TRBJ2-7 for the parts outside the CDR3, the full variable domain is DAMVIQNPRYQVTQFGKPVTLSCSQTLNHNVMYWYQQKSSQAPKLLFHYYDKDFNNEADTPDNFQSRRPNTSFCFLDIRSPGLGDTAMYLCATSSWSGPFNEQYFGPGTRLTVT.

This rearrangement joins TRBV11-2 to TRBJ2-6, with D perhaps given as TRBD1 or TRBD2 (7 bases each). CDR1 and CDR2 (germline): SGHAT, FQNNGV. V gave up 2 bases and J gave up 4 bases, with 21 bases separating them. The CDR3 totals 19 residues. The CDR3 sequence is CASSLPPRGGRSGANVLTF. CDR3 coding DNA: TGTGCCAGCAGCTTACCCCCCAGGGGGGGAAGATCCGGGGCCAACGTCCTGACTTTC.

This chain uses TRBV2 with TRBJ2-7; 8 nucleotides align to TRBD1. Germline lookup yields CDR1 SNHLY and CDR2 FYNNEI. Trimming took 11 bases from V and 3 from J; bases not matched to a gene: 6. The CDR3 runs to 12 residues. The CDR3 DNA reads as TGTGCCGGAAGGGACAGGTACTACGAGCAGTACTTC. This codes for CAGRDRYYEQYF.

The chain employs TRBV28 and TRBJ1-2; tentative D call: TRBD1 (6 bases). Germline loops: CDR1 MDHEN, CDR2 SYDVKM. This CDR3 has 14 residues. The germline V and J ends were trimmed by 6 bases and 4 bases, with 15 bases remaining between them. CDR3 sequence: CASSLRGGGYGYTF. The CDR3 coding sequence is TGTGCCAGCAGCTTACGAGGGGGAGGCTATGGCTACACCTTC.

In this sample, this clone turned up a few times. The V call is TRBV19, the J call TRBJ1-1, with 8 bases fitting TRBD1. CDR3 length equals 14 residues. CDR1 LNHDA and CDR2 SQIVND come from the germline V gene (reference sequence). The trim removed 7 bases at V and 4 bases at J, leaving 8 bases unmatched. This CDR3 reads CASTRGPGSTEAFF. DNA for the CDR3: TGTGCCAGTACCAGGGGGCCAGGGAGCACTGAAGCTTTCTTT.

CDR3 loop: CATSDLRQNTGELFF. The CDR3 DNA follows: TGTGCCACCAGTGATTTACGACAGAACACCGGGGAGCTGTTTTTT. The chain uses TRBV24-1 and TRBJ2-2; no clear D. The germline V gene encodes CDR1 KGHDR and CDR2 SFDVKD. V lost 1 base to trimming and J lost 1 base, with 6 bases between them. The CDR3 totals 15 residues.

J is TRBJ1-6 and V is TRBV3-1 (or the pseudogene TRBV3-2), with TRBD1 as a possible D gene (5 bases). Trimming removed 4 bases from V and 8 bases from J, with 12 bases in between. In germline, CDR1 is LGHDT, CDR2 YNNKEL (reference sequence). The CDR3 length is 14 residues. As DNA, the CDR3 is TGTGCCAGCAGCCCCCGGGGCCTAGATTCACCCCTCCACTTT. Its translation is CASSPRGLDSPLHF.